The present T cell receptor (beta chain) was sequenced within a study of blood T cell repertoires in COVID-19. In regard to this clone: One junction end does not reproduce the germline sequence, and a read error may be involved.

Profiling relied on immunoSEQ multiplex PCR, and the TCRdb table lists in-frame clones only, not all of them. The sample carries over 150,000 clones, roughly nine tenths recorded once. Germline V gives CDR1 SSHAT, CDR2 FNYEAQ (reference sequence). There are 17 residues in the CDR3. V gene TRBV7-7 combines with J gene TRBJ2-5, with 10 bases fitting TRBD2. Sequences were obtained from peripheral blood. The sequence derives from a man younger than 40 with acute or convalescent COVID-19. The CDR3: CASSFGAASGSGETQYF. CDR3 DNA sequence: TGTGCTAGCAGCTTTGGGGCGGCTAGCGGGAGTGGGGAGACCCAGTACTTC.